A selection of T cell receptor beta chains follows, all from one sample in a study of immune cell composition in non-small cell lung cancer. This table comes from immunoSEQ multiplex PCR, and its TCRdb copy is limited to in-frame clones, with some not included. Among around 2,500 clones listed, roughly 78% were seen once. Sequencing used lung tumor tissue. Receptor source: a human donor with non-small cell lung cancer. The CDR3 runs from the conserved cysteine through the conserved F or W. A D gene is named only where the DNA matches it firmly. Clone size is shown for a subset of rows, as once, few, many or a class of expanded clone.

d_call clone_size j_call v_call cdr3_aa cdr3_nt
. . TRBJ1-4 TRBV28 CASSFLFEGPTNEKLFF TGTGCCAGCAGTTTTTTATTCGAGGGTCCAACTAATGAAAAACTGTTTTTT
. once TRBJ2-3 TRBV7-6 CASSRRADTQYF TGTGCCAGCAGCCGGAGGGCAGATACGCAGTATTTT
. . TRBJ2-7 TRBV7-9 CATRLLLPIQYF TGTGCCACCAGACTCTTACTACCTATACAGTACTTC
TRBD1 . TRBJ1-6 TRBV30 CAWSPGQGNSPLHF TGTGCCTGGAGTCCGGGACAGGGGAACTCACCCCTCCACTTT
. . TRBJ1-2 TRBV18 CASSPAVVTQGYTF TGTGCCAGCTCACCAGCAGTCGTAACCCAGGGCTACACCTTC
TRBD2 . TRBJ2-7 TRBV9 CASSVAGRGGTYEQYF TGTGCCAGCAGCGTAGCCGGTCGCGGGGGGACCTACGAGCAGTACTTC
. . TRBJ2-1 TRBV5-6 CASSHTGSRGFF TGTGCCAGCAGTCATACAGGGAGTCGTGGGTTCTTC
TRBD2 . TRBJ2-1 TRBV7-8 CASSPWTSGTYNEQFF TGTGCCAGCAGCCCCTGGACTAGCGGTACCTACAATGAGCAGTTCTTC
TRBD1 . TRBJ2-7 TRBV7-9 CASTPGTGGHEQYF TGTGCCAGCACCCCCGGGACAGGGGGCCACGAGCAGTACTTC
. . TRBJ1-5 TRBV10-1 CARAGRVGQPQHF TGCGCCAGAGCGGGTAGGGTAGGACAGCCCCAGCATTTT
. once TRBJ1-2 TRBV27 CASSLQGSYGYTF TGTGCCAGCAGTTTACAGGGCAGCTATGGCTACACCTTC
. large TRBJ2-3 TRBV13 CASRWRGAGVEDTQYF TGTGCCAGCAGATGGAGGGGGGCGGGAGTAGAAGATACGCAGTATTTT
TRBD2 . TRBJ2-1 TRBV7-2 CASSPSGSYNEQFF TGTGCCAGCAGCCCTAGCGGGAGCTACAATGAGCAGTTCTTC
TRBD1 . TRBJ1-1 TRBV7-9 CATALDTGGTEAFF TGTGCCACAGCGCTTGATACAGGGGGCACTGAAGCTTTCTTT
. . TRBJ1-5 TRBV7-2 CASSLNLQGTNQPQHF TGTGCCAGCAGCTTAAATTTACAGGGAACCAATCAGCCCCAGCATTTT
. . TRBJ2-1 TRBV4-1 CASSRVWTSDYNEQFF TGCGCCAGCAGCCGAGTCTGGACATCCGACTACAATGAGCAGTTCTTC
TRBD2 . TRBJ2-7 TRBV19 CASSIGGLSGRAYEQYF TGTGCCAGTAGTATAGGCGGCCTTAGCGGGAGGGCCTACGAGCAGTACTTC
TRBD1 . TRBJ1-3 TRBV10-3 CAISGDRISGNTIYF TGTGCCATCAGTGGGGACAGGATCTCTGGAAACACCATATATTTT
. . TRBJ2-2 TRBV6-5 CASSSGQNTGELFF TGTGCCAGCAGTTCGGGACAGAACACCGGGGAGCTGTTTTTT
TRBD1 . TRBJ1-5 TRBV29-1 CSVGTGRDQPQHF TGCAGCGTGGGGACAGGGAGAGATCAGCCCCAGCATTTT
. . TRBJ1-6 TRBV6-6 CASSYSAGPLASPLHF TGTGCCAGCAGTTACTCGGCTGGCCCGTTGGCATCACCCCTCCACTTT
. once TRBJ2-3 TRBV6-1 CASRRVADTQYF TGTGCCAGCAGGAGGGTGGCAGATACGCAGTATTTT
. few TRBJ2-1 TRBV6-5 CASMVGLQGRNEQFF TGTGCCAGCATGGTCGGCCTACAGGGTAGGAACGAGCAGTTCTTC
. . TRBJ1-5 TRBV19 CASSIDVGAGYRPQHF TGTGCCAGTAGTATAGATGTGGGGGCAGGGTATAGGCCCCAGCATTTT
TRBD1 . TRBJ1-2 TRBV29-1 CSVDRGQGSYGYTF TGCAGTGTAGATAGGGGACAGGGGAGTTACGGCTACACCTTC
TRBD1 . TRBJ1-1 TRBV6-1 CASSRQGRGRTEAFF TGTGCCAGCAGTCGACAGGGAAGAGGACGCACTGAAGCTTTCTTT
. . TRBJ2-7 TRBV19 CASSEAYYEQYF TGTGCCAGTAGTGAGGCTTACTACGAGCAGTACTTC
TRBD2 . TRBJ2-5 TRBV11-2 CASSWGLAELETQYF TGTGCCAGCAGCTGGGGACTAGCGGAATTAGAGACCCAGTACTTC
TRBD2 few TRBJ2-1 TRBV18 CASSPLAGVGEQFF TGTGCCAGCTCCCCGTTAGCGGGAGTGGGAGAGCAGTTCTTC
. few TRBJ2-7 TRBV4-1 CASSQGTGDYEQYF TGCGCCAGCAGCCAAGGGACCGGGGATTACGAGCAGTACTTC
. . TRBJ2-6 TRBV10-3 CATLTELGANVLTF TGTGCCACCTTGACTGAGTTGGGGGCCAACGTCCTGACTTTC
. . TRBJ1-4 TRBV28 CASLPGGPILGKLFF TGTGCCAGTTTACCCGGGGGACCCATCTTAGGAAAACTGTTTTTT
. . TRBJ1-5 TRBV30 CAWSVGGVGNQPQHF TGTGCCTGGAGTGTAGGAGGGGTGGGGAATCAGCCCCAGCATTTT
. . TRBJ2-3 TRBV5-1 CASSLDGEADTQYF TGCGCCAGCAGCTTGGACGGGGAGGCAGATACGCAGTATTTT
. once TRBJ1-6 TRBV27 CASSLFGGFPSPYNSPLHF TGTGCCAGCAGTTTATTTGGTGGTTTTCCTTCACCCTATAATTCACCCCTCCATTTT
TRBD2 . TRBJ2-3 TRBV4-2 CASSPPGGGTDTQYF TGTGCCAGCAGCCCACCTGGGGGGGGCACAGATACGCAGTATTTT
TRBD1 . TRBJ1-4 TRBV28 CASSKGQAYEKLFF TGTGCCAGCAGTAAAGGACAGGCCTATGAAAAACTGTTTTTT
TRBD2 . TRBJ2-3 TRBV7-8 CASSAAGGRTDTQYF TGTGCCAGCAGCGCCGCGGGAGGGCGGACAGATACGCAGTATTTT
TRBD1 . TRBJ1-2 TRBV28 CASSLSRTGTNYGYTF TGTGCCAGCAGTTTATCTAGGACAGGGACTAACTATGGCTACACCTTC
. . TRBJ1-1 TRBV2 CASFLQVNTEAFF TGTGCCAGCTTCTTACAGGTGAACACTGAAGCTTTCTTT
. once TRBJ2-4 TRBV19 CASSMRVLNIQYF TGTGCCAGTAGTATGCGGGTGTTAAACATTCAGTACTTC
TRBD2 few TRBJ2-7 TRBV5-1 CASSRLAGGGEQYF TGCGCCAGCAGTCGGCTAGCGGGAGGAGGCGAGCAGTACTTC
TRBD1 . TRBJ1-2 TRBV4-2 CASSQGDGDSRRGNYGYTF TGTGCCAGCAGCCAAGGGGACGGGGACAGCAGAAGAGGGAACTATGGCTACACCTTC
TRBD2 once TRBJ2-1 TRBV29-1 CSVPTSGSNWGGEKFF TGCAGCGTTCCGACTAGCGGGAGCAACTGGGGGGGGGAAAAATTCTTC
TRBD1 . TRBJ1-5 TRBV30 CAWSGGQRLQPQHF TGTGCCTGGAGTGGGGGACAGCGGCTTCAGCCCCAGCATTTT
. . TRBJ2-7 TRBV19 CASSIGSGSYEQYF TGTGCCAGTAGTATAGGCTCCGGGTCCTACGAGCAGTACTTC
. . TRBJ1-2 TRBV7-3 CASSSPGEDYGYTF TGTGCCAGCAGCTCCCCGGGGGAGGACTATGGCTACACCTTC
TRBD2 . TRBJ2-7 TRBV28 CASREAGGTYEQYF TGTGCCAGCAGAGAAGCGGGAGGGACCTACGAGCAGTACTTC
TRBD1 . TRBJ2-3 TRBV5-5 CASSRRATGAHTDTQYF TGTGCCAGCAGCAGGAGGGCGACAGGGGCGCACACAGATACGCAGTATTTT
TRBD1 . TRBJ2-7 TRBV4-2 CASSRDRVGAYEQYF TGTGCCAGCAGCCGGGACAGGGTCGGAGCCTACGAGCAGTACTTC
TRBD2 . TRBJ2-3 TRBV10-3 CAISAAGDRDTQYF TGTGCCATCAGTGCGGCGGGAGATAGGGATACGCAGTATTTT
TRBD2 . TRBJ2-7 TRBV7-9 CASSLVAGGGYEQYF TGTGCCAGCAGCTTAGTCGCGGGAGGAGGATACGAGCAGTACTTC
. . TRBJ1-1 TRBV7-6 CASSPLVYTEAFF TGTGCCAGCAGCCCCCTAGTCTACACTGAAGCTTTCTTT
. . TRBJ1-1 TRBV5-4 CASSPPPPNTEAFF TGTGCCAGCAGCCCCCCCCCTCCGAACACTGAAGCTTTCTTT
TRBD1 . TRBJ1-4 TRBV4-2 CASSILGTAEKLFF TGTGCCAGCAGCATTTTGGGGACAGCTGAAAAACTGTTTTTT
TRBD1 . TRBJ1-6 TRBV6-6 CASSRQGDGSPLHF TGTGCCAGCAGTCGACAGGGGGATGGTTCACCCCTCCACTTT
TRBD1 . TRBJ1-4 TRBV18 CASSPWDRSHEKLFF TGTGCCAGCTCACCCTGGGACAGGTCTCATGAAAAACTGTTTTTT
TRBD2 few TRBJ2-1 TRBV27 CASSSQLAVYNEQFF TGTGCCAGCAGTTCCCAACTAGCGGTCTACAATGAGCAGTTCTTC
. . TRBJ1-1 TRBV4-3 CASSQGEVNTEAFF TGCGCCAGCAGCCAAGGTGAGGTGAACACTGAAGCTTTCTTT
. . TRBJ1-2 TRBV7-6 CASSLGSSINLGDGYTF TGTGCCAGCAGCTTGGGTAGTTCCATCAACTTGGGCGATGGCTACACCTTC